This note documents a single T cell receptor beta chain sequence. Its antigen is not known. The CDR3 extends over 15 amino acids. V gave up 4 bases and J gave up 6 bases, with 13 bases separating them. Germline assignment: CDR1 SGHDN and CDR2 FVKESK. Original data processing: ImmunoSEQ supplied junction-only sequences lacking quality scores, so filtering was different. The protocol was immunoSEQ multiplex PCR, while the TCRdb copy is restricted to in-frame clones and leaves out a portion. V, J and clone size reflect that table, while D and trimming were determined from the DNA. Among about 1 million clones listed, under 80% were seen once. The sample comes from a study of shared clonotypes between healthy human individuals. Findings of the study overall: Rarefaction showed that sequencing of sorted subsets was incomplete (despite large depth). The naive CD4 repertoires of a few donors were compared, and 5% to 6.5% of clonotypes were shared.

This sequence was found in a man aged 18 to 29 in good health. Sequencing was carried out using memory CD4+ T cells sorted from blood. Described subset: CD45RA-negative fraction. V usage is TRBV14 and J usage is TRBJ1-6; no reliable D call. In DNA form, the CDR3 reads TGTGCCAGCAGCCCCCGAATTGCGGCTAATTCACCCCTCCACTTT. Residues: CASSPRIAANSPLHF.